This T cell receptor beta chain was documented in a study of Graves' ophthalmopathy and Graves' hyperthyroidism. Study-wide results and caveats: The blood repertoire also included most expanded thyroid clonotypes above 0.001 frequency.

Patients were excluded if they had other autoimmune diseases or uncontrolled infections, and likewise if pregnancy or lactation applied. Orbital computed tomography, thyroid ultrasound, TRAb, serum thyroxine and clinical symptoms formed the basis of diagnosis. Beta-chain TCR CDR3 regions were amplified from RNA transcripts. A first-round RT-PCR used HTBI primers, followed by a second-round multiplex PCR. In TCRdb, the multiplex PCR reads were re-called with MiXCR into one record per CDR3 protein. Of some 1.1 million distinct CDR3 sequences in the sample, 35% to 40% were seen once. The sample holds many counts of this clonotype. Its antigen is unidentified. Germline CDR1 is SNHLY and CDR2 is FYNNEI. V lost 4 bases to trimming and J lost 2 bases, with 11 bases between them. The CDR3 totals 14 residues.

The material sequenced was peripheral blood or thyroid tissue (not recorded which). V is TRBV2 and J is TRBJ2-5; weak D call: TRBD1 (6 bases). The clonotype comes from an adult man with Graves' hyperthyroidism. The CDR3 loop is CASSARGLQETQYF. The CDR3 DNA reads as TGTGCCAGCAGTGCGAGGGGGTTACAAGAGACCCAGTACTTC.